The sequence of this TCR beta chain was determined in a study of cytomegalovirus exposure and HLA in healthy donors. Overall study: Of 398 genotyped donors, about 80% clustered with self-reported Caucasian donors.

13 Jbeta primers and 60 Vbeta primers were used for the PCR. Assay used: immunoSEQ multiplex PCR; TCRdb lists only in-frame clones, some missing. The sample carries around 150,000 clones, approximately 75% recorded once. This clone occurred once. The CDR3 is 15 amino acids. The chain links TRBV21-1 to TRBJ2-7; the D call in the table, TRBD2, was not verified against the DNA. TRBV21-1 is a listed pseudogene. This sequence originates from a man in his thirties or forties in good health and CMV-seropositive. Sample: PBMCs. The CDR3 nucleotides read TGTGCCAGCAGCAAGTTGGCGGGAGTCTCCTACGAGCAGTACTTC. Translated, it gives CASSKLAGVSYEQYF.